Below, 7 T cell receptor beta chains from the same sample are listed, as sequenced in a study of CD8+CD57+ T cells in acquired aplastic anemia. For sequencing, patients were chosen who had shown expansion of CD8+CD57+ cells by flow cytometry. TCR beta VDJ and CDR3 were profiled, and genomic DNA was the template. TCRdb used MiXCR to reprocess the reads, holding one entry per CDR3 protein. This table has approximately 260,000 distinct CDR3 sequences, around 82% appearing once. The sample was sorted CD4+, CD8+, or CD8+CD57+ T cells (not recorded which) from PBMCs. These receptors were obtained from a human donor with aplastic anemia.

This rearrangement joins TRBV14 to TRBJ2-2; 7 bases line up with TRBD1. V shed 6 bases and J 7 bases; nucleotides not matched to a gene: 5. Germline CDR1 SGHDN, CDR2 FVKESK. This CDR3 has 13 amino acids. The CDR3 DNA reads TGTGCCAGCAGGGATCAGGGGGACGGGGAGCTGTTTTTT. Amino acid sequence: CASRDQGDGELFF.

A single count supports this clonotype. At one of its ends the junction is not consistent with the germline gene, which may arise from a read error. This chain uses TRBV19 with TRBJ1-5; a possible D gene is TRBD1 (5 bases). The CDR3 covers 13 residues. The germline CDR1 and CDR2 sequences are LNHDA and SQIVND (reference sequence). CDR3 DNA: TGTGCCAGTACCAGACGGGGGGATCCGCCCAAGCAGTTT. Its protein is CASTRRGDPPKQF. Based on the CDR3 plus reference TRBV19 and TRBJ1-5, the full variable domain is DGGITQSPKYLFRKEGQNVTLSCEQNLNHDAMYWYRQDPGQGLRLIYYSQIVNDFQKGDIAEGYSVSREKKESFPLTVTSAQKNPTAFYLCASTRRGDPPKQFGDGTRLSIL.

V and J are TRBV19 and TRBJ1-2; TRBD1 is a possible D gene (6 bases). Trimming took off 11 bases at V and 2 bases at J, with 15 bases between the two ends. The CDR3 spans 13 residues. The germline CDR1 and CDR2 sequences are LNHDA and SQIVND (reference sequence). DNA of the CDR3: TGTGCCTCGGGGGGGCAGCTCAACTATGGCTACACCTTC. This gives the protein CASGGQLNYGYTF.

This clonotype was seen a few times. The chain combines TRBV4-2 with TRBJ2-7; the match to TRBD1 covers 10 bases. The V gene end was trimmed by 3 bases and the J gene end by 0 bases; junction bases not matched to a gene: 2. Germline CDR1 and CDR2: LGHNA and YNFKEQ. This CDR3 has 15 amino acids. CDR3: CASSQGQGCSYEQYV. For the CDR3, the DNA is TGTGCCAGCAGCCAGGGACAGGGGTGCTCCTACGAGCAGTACGTC.

For this clonotype: The DNA is omitted, as the CDR3 cannot be located on it reliably, and the CDR3 follows TCRdb's listing. The CDR3 sequence is CASSFAEGTDTQYF. This chain links TRBV7-2 with TRBJ2-7; TRBD2 was called by the table and not checked on the DNA. The germline V gene has CDR1 SGHTA and CDR2 FQGNSA. Both ends counted, the CDR3 spans 14 residues.

The V and J genes are TRBV10-3 and TRBJ2-5; 7 bases agree with TRBD2. The end of the DNA is better explained by TRBJ2-1, so the J call may be wrong. Germline V gene sequence: CDR1 ENHRY, CDR2 SYGVKD. The CDR3 is 14 amino acids. For the CDR3, the DNA is TGTGCCATCAGTGTGGGTAGCGGGCGAGCGGCGCAGTTCTTC. This codes for CAISVGSGRAAQFF.

A word on this clonotype: Because the CDR3 is missing its conserved closing phenylalanine or tryptophan, this is likely a read error. The chain employs TRBV7-2 and TRBJ2-3, with a possible D match to TRBD1 (6 bases). There are 13 residues in the CDR3. CDR1 SGHTA and CDR2 FQGNSA come from the germline V gene. V was pared by 8 bases and J by 8 bases, with 17 bases between. In nucleotides, the CDR3 is TGTGCCAGCGGCGTCGACAGGAGAGGTACGCAGTATTCG. Translated: CASGVDRRGTQYS.